Shown below are 6 T cell receptor beta chains from a single sample sequenced in a study of blood T cell repertoires in COVID-19. TCRdb's copy holds only in-frame clones and misses some; the assay was immunoSEQ multiplex PCR. Of about 130,000 clones listed, around 78% are singletons. The sequencing sample was made of peripheral blood. Receptor source: a human donor in a cohort sampled during active COVID-19.

This clone was counted a few times. The rearrangement links TRBV5-5 to TRBJ1-5; possible D gene TRBD1, 6 bases. Germline V CDR1 and CDR2: SGHKS, YYEKEE (reference sequence). Deletions cut 6 bases from V and 5 bases from J, with 12 bases between. The CDR3 is made up of 13 amino acids. The CDR3 DNA reads TGTGCCAGCAACCCAGGGGCTGATCAGCCCCAGCATTTT. Translated: CASNPGADQPQHF.

V and J are TRBV20-1 and TRBJ2-7, with D possibly TRBD1 on 6 matching bases. The CDR3 is 11 residues long. Germline-derived CDR1 and CDR2 are DFQATT and SNEGSKA (reference sequence). Trimming took 6 bases from V and 3 from J, leaving 9 bases between them. CDR3 nucleotides: TGCAGTGCGACAGGAGACTACGAGCAGTACTTC. It codes for CSATGDYEQYF.

The rearrangement joins TRBV25-1 to TRBJ1-1, with 7 positions matching TRBD1. CDR1 and CDR2 (germline): MGHDK, SYGVNS. V lost 4 bases and J lost 3; bases outside the gene matches: 14. The CDR3 extends over 17 amino acids. Here the CDR3 reads CASSATGYLRRDTEAFF. CDR3 nucleotide sequence: TGTGCCAGCAGTGCGACAGGGTACTTGCGTCGCGACACTGAAGCTTTCTTT.

The chain is built from TRBV2 and TRBJ1-1, with 10 bases matching TRBD1. V dropped 7 bases and J dropped 3; count of bases not matched to a gene: 8. The CDR3 sequence is 15 residues long. CDR1 and CDR2 (germline): SNHLY, FYNNEI. The CDR3 bases are TGTGCCAGCACCACAGACAGGGGGCATGACACTGAAGCTTTCTTT. Amino acid sequence: CASTTDRGHDTEAFF.

V is TRBV25-1 and J is TRBJ2-3; 8 bases map to TRBD1. Germline assignment: CDR1 MGHDK and CDR2 SYGVNS. The CDR3 is 15 residues long. J was trimmed by 0 bases and V by 6 bases; bases with no gene match: 5. The CDR3 is CASRGGQVSTDTQYF. Written as DNA, the CDR3 is TGTGCCAGCAGAGGGGGACAGGTCAGCACAGATACGCAGTATTTT.

V gene TRBV30 combines with J gene TRBJ2-7; 9 bases map to TRBD1. Germline V CDR1 and CDR2: GTSNPN, SVGIG (reference sequence). The CDR3 length is 14 residues. After removal of 1 base from V and 4 bases from J, the junction contained 5 bases not matched to a gene. CDR3 nucleotide sequence: TGTGCCTGGAGTGCCGGGACAGGGAAATACGAGCAGTACTTC. This encodes CAWSAGTGKYEQYF.